A single sample is the source of the 17 T cell receptor beta chains below, sequenced in a study of blood T cell repertoires in COVID-19. Some clones are missing from TCRdb's copy, which holds only in-frame ones; the method was immunoSEQ multiplex PCR. The sample gives a few hundred thousand clones, around 87% of which show up once; 3.5% to 4.5% is in the top ten. Input material: PBMCs or T cells enriched from blood (not recorded which). These receptors originate from a woman aged 18-29 years with acute COVID-19.

The chain has TRBV2 and TRBJ1-4, with no clear D. Trimming removed 3 bases at V and 0 bases at J, with 8 bases between. The length of the CDR3 is 15 residues. The germline CDR1 and CDR2 sequences are SNHLY and FYNNEI. CDR3 sequence reads: CASSESYATNEKLFF. CDR3 DNA: TGTGCCAGCAGTGAGAGCTATGCAACTAATGAAAAACTGTTTTTT.

V usage is TRBV27 and J usage is TRBJ1-3, with TRBD1 matching 8 bases. The CDR3 is 15 residues long. V shed 6 bases and J 0 bases; nucleotides not matched to a gene: 4. Germline V gene sequence: CDR1 MNHEY, CDR2 SMNVEV (reference sequence). The CDR3 nucleotides are TGTGCCAGCAGGCGGACAGGGAACTCTGGAAACACCATATATTTT. Its translation is CASRRTGNSGNTIYF.

The genes are TRBV12-3 or TRBV12-4 and TRBJ1-2, with D possibly matching TRBD1 (5 bases). This CDR3 is 13 amino acids long. The ends were cut back, 5 bases at V and 1 base at J, with 8 bases in the middle. The CDR3, as DNA: TGTGCCAGCAGTCTACAGGTTAACTATGGCTACACCTTC. Protein sequence: CASSLQVNYGYTF.

V gene TRBV7-9 combines with J gene TRBJ2-1; no reliable D call. Trimming shortened V by 3 bases and J by 5 bases, and 8 bases separated the two germline ends. CDR1 is SEHNR, CDR2 FQNEAQ, per germline (reference sequence). The CDR3 totals 13 residues. The CDR3 loop reads CASSFSRNNEQFF. Written as DNA, the CDR3 is TGTGCCAGCAGCTTCTCCAGGAACAATGAGCAGTTCTTC.

This chain connects TRBV27 to TRBJ1-5; D unresolved. This CDR3 is 15 amino acids long. V dropped 5 bases and J dropped 0 bases, with 11 bases sitting between them. Germline values: CDR1 MNHEY, CDR2 SMNVEV (reference sequence). This CDR3 is CASSPTIYSNQPQHF. The DNA for the CDR3 is TGTGCCAGCAGTCCCACAATTTATAGCAATCAGCCCCAGCATTTT.

The gene calls are TRBV19 and TRBJ2-7; TRBD2 is a possible D gene (6 bases). The V end lost 6 bases, the J end lost 0 bases, and 12 bases lay between the germline ends. The CDR3 spans 14 residues. Germline V gene lookup returns CDR1 LNHDA and CDR2 SQIVND (reference sequence). CDR3 residues: CASRKRVSSYEQYF. In DNA, the CDR3 is TGTGCCAGTAGAAAGCGGGTCAGCTCCTACGAGCAGTACTTC. Filled out from reference TRBV19 and TRBJ2-7, the complete variable domain reads DGGITQSPKYLFRKEGQNVTLSCEQNLNHDAMYWYRQDPGQGLRLIYYSQIVNDFQKGDIAEGYSVSREKKESFPLTVTSAQKNPTAFYLCASRKRVSSYEQYFGPGTRLTVT.

J is TRBJ2-2 and V is TRBV18; TRBD1 agrees at 7 bases. Germline assignment: CDR1 KGHSH and CDR2 LQKENI. The length of the CDR3 is 16 residues. V was pared by 3 bases and J by 1 base, with 5 bases of the junction left unmatched. The CDR3: CASSPQDRRNTGELFF. CDR3 DNA: TGTGCCAGCTCACCCCAGGACAGGAGGAACACCGGGGAGCTGTTTTTT.

The chain uses TRBV7-2 and TRBJ1-1, with 8 bases identical to TRBD1. Per germline, CDR1 SGHTA and CDR2 FQGNSA. Trimming removed 5 bases from V and 1 base from J; junction bases left unmatched: 6. CDR3 length: 15 residues. For the CDR3, the DNA is TGTGCCAGCAGCCCAGACAGGGGTTGGAACACTGAAGCTTTCTTT. Its protein product is CASSPDRGWNTEAFF.

This sequence joins TRBV25-1 and TRBJ1-2; 8 bases align to TRBD1. The CDR3 spans 15 residues. Per germline, CDR1 MGHDK and CDR2 SYGVNS. J lost 4 bases, V lost 7 bases, and 11 bases had no gene match. The CDR3 coding sequence is TGTGCCAGCAACTCCGGGACAGGTTTTGTCTATGGCTACACCTTC. Protein: CASNSGTGFVYGYTF.

The gene calls are TRBV9 and TRBJ1-4, with TRBD1 matching over 9 bases. This CDR3 contains 14 residues. V gave up 3 bases and J gave up 8 bases; unmatched junction bases: 5. Germline loops: CDR1 SGDLS, CDR2 YYNGEE. In nucleotides, the CDR3 is TGTGCCAGCAGCGACGGACAGGGGATGGAAAAACTGTTTTTT. Translation: CASSDGQGMEKLFF.

CDR3 sequence (DNA): TGTGCCAGCAGCCGACAGCTTCAAGAGACCCAGTACTTC. It encodes CASSRQLQETQYF. This chain joins TRBV14 and TRBJ2-5; D perhaps matches TRBD1 (5 bases). Between the trimmed V and J ends, which lost 4 bases and 2 bases, there was a span of 8 bases. This CDR3 region has 13 residues. The V gene's germline CDR1 is SGHDN and CDR2 FVKESK.

The chain links TRBV24-1 to TRBJ2-2; maybe TRBD1 (6 bases). V shed 1 base and J shed 0 bases, with 11 bases lying between them. This CDR3 contains 17 residues. Looked up from germline, CDR1 is KGHDR and CDR2 is SFDVKD. The CDR3 loop is CATSDFPGQPNTGELFF. The CDR3 DNA is TGTGCCACCAGTGATTTCCCGGGACAACCGAACACCGGGGAGCTGTTTTTT.

V and J are TRBV5-4 and TRBJ1-6, with D tentatively TRBD1 (5 bases). The CDR3 length is 14 residues. The germline V and J ends were trimmed by 0 bases and 7 bases, with 8 bases remaining between them. Germline lookup yields CDR1 SGHNT and CDR2 YYREEE (reference sequence). CDR3 sequence reads: CASSLGQGNSPLHF. The CDR3 DNA is TGTGCCAGCAGCTTGGGTCAGGGAAATTCACCCCTCCACTTT.

This chain links TRBV11-2 with TRBJ2-1; perhaps TRBD2 as D (5 bases). Germline V gene lookup returns CDR1 SGHAT and CDR2 FQNNGV. Trimming stripped 5 bases from V and 7 bases from J, with 18 bases between. The CDR3 loop spans 15 amino acids. The chain's CDR3 is CASSRAALGGNEQFF. In DNA form, the CDR3 reads TGTGCCAGCAGCCGGGCGGCACTAGGTGGGAATGAGCAGTTCTTC.

The rearrangement links TRBV19 to TRBJ1-3; D gene uncertain. Germline loops: CDR1 LNHDA, CDR2 SQIVND (reference sequence). V gave up 7 bases and J gave up 0 bases, with 19 bases separating them. The CDR3 totals 17 residues. The CDR3 loop reads CASTLGPSSFSGNTIYF. CDR3 DNA: TGTGCCAGTACCCTCGGTCCCTCGTCTTTCTCTGGAAACACCATATATTTT.

J is TRBJ2-3 and V is TRBV13, with 11 positions matching TRBD2. This CDR3 spans 15 amino acids. Germline CDR1 and CDR2: PRHDT and FYEKMQ (reference sequence). V shed 3 bases, J shed 6 bases, and the junction held 5 bases outside the gene matches. This CDR3 is CASSFLAGGLDTQYF. CDR3 sequence (DNA): TGTGCCAGCAGCTTTCTAGCGGGAGGTCTGGATACGCAGTATTTT.

The rearrangement links TRBV10-3 to TRBJ2-1, with 11 bases lining up with TRBD2. The CDR3 loop spans 15 amino acids. Losses at the gene ends were 4 bases for V and 4 bases for J; bases not matched to a gene: 3. Germline loops: CDR1 ENHRY, CDR2 SYGVKD. The CDR3 DNA reads TGTGCCATCAGTGGGACTAGCGGGCTATACAATGAGCAGTTCTTC. It yields the protein CAISGTSGLYNEQFF.